Below, one TCR beta chain is given with its context. The record originates from a study of blood T cell repertoires in COVID-19. About the research overall: Both acute and convalescent COVID-19 samples were obtained from the United States, Italy and Spain. The cDNA or gDNA used as material had been derived from T cells, B-cell-depleted T cells, or PBMCs.

Germline values: CDR1 SGHTA, CDR2 FQGNSA. The CDR3 length is 14 residues. Deletions cut 4 bases from V and 1 base from J, with 10 bases between. In the original workflow: Counts of nucleated cells, estimated from reference gene primer amplification, were obtained. Clones were read by immunoSEQ multiplex PCR, and TCRdb kept only the in-frame ones, dropping some. V and J calls and clone size are copied from that table; D and trimming were computed from the DNA. The data contain over 95,000 clones, around 81% of them singletons. The V and J genes are TRBV7-2 and TRBJ1-1; D gene unclear. Sample: peripheral blood. This TCR was recovered from a human donor in a cohort sampled during active COVID-19. The CDR3: CASSYARGNTEAFF. The CDR3 coding sequence is TGTGCCAGCAGCTACGCGCGAGGGAACACTGAAGCTTTCTTT.